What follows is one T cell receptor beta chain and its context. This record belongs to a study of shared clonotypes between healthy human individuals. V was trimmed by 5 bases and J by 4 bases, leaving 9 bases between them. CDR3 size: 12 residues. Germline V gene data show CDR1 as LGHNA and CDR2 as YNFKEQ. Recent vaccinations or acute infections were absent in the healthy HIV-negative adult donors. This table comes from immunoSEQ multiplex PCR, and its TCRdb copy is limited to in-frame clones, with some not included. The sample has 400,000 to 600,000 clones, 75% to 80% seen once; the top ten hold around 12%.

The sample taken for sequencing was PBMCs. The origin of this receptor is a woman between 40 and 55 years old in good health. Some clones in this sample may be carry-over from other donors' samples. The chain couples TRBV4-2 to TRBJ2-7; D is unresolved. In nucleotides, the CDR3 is TGTGCCAGCAGCTACCATACATACGAGCAGTACTTC. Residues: CASSYHTYEQYF.